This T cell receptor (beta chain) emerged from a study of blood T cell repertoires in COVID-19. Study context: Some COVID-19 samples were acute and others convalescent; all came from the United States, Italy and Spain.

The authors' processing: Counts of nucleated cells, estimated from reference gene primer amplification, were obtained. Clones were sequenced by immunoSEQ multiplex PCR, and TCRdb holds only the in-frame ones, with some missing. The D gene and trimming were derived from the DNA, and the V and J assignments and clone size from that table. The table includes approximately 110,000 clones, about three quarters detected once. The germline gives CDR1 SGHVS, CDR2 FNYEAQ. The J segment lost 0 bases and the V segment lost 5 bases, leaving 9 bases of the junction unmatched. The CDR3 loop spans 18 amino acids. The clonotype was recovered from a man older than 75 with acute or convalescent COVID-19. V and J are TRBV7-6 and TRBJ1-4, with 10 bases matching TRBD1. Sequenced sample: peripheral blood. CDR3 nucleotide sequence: TGTGCCAGCAGCCCAGAGGTGGGACAGGGGCCAACTAATGAAAAACTGTTTTTT. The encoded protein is CASSPEVGQGPTNEKLFF.